The next 3 T cell receptor beta chains were all read from a single sample in a study of shared clonotypes between healthy human individuals. Using immunoSEQ multiplex PCR, the repertoire was profiled, and TCRdb retains in-frame clones only, with some absent. The repertoire holds a few million clones, with approximately 92% as singletons. The sample comprised naive CD4+ T cells sorted from blood. The subset here: CD45RA+ positively selected. The receptors shown here come from a man aged 18 to 30 in good health.

The sample holds a few counts of this clone. The V gene is TRBV20-1, the J gene TRBJ1-1, with D possibly being TRBD1 (5 bases). V dropped 5 bases and J dropped 7 bases, with 11 bases sitting between them. Germline V CDR1 and CDR2: DFQATT, SNEGSKA (reference sequence). This CDR3 has 11 residues. The CDR3 region is CSAQGDLEAFF. CDR3 nucleotide sequence: TGCAGTGCTCAAGGGGACCTTGAAGCTTTCTTT.

The V gene is TRBV19, the J gene TRBJ2-1, with 9 nucleotides matching TRBD1. J was trimmed by 3 bases and V by 6 bases; bases with no gene match: 6. The CDR3 has 15 amino acids. Germline lookup yields CDR1 LNHDA and CDR2 SQIVND (reference sequence). The CDR3 nucleotides are TGTGCCAGTAGATTCGGACAGGGGTTCTACAATGAGCAGTTCTTC. This translates into CASRFGQGFYNEQFF. The full variable domain, in which reference TRBV19 and TRBJ2-1 provide the parts outside the CDR3, is DGGITQSPKYLFRKEGQNVTLSCEQNLNHDAMYWYRQDPGQGLRLIYYSQIVNDFQKGDIAEGYSVSREKKESFPLTVTSAQKNPTAFYLCASRFGQGFYNEQFFGPGTRLTVL.

V usage is TRBV11-2 and J usage is TRBJ2-7; 9 bases line up with TRBD2. V trimming: 5 bases; J trimming: 3 bases; junction bases outside the gene matches: 8. Germline lookup yields CDR1 SGHAT and CDR2 FQNNGV. The CDR3 is 15 amino acids. The CDR3 protein is CASSPGGRAVYEQYF. DNA for the CDR3: TGTGCCAGCAGCCCGGGCGGGAGGGCCGTCTACGAGCAGTACTTC.